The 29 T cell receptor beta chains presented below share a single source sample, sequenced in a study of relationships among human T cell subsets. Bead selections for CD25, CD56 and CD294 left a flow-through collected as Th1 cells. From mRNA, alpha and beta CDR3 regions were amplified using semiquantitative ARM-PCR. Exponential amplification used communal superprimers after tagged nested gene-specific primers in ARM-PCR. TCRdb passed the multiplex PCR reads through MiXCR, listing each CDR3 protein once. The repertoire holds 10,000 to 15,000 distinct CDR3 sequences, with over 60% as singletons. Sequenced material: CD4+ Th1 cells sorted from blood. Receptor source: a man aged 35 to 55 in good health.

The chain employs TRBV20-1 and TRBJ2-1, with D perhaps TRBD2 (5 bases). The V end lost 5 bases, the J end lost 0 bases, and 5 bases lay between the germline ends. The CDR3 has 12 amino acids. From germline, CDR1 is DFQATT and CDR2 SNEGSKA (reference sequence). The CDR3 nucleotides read TGCAGTGCTGGGAGCTCCTACAATGAGCAGTTCTTC. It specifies CSAGSSYNEQFF.

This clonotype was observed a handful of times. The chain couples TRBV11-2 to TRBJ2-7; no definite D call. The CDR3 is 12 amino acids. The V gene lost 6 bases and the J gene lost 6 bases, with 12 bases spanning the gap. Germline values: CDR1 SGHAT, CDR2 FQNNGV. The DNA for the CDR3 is TGTGCCAGCAGTTCAGACCGCGGCGAGCAGTACTTC. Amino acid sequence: CASSSDRGEQYF.

CDR3 nucleotide sequence: TGTGCCAGCAGCGTTGGACTAGCGGGGCGGGATACGCAGTATTTT. Its translation is CASSVGLAGRDTQYF. The chain recombines TRBV7-9 with TRBJ2-3; TRBD2 agrees at 12 bases. CDR1 and CDR2 (germline): SEHNR, FQNEAQ (reference sequence). Trimming cost V 5 bases and J 6 bases; bases outside gene matches: 6. The CDR3 contains 15 residues.

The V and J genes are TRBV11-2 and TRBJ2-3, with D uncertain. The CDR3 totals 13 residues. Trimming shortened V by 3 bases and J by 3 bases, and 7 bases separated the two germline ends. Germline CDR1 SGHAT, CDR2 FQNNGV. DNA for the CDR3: TGTGCCAGCAGCTTCGCAATTACAGATACGCAGTATTTT. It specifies CASSFAITDTQYF. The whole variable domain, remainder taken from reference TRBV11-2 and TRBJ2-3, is EAGVAQSPRYKIIEKRQSVAFWCNPISGHATLYWYQQILGQGPKLLIQFQNNGVVDDSQLPKDRFSAERLKGVDSTLKIQPAKLEDSAVYLCASSFAITDTQYFGPGTRLTVL.

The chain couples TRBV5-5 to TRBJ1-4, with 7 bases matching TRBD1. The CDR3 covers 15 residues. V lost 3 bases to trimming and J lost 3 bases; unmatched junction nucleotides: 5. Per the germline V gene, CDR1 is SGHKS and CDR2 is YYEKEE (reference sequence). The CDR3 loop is CASSSGQVANEKLFF. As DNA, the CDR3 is TGTGCCAGCAGCTCCGGACAGGTGGCTAATGAAAAACTGTTTTTT.

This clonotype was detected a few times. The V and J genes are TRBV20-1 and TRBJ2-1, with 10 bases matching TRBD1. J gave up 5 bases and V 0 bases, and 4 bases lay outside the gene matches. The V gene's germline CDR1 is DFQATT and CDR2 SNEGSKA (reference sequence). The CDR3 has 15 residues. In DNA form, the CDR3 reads TGCAGTGCTAGAGAGGGGACAGGGGTGAACAATGAGCAGTTCTTC. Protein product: CSAREGTGVNNEQFF.

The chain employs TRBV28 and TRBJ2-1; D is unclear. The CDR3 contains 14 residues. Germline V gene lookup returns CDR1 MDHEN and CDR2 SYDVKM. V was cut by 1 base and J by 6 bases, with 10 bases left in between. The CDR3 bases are TGTGCCAGCAGTTTATTTCCAGGCTGCAATGAGCAGTTCTTC. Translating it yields CASSLFPGCNEQFF.

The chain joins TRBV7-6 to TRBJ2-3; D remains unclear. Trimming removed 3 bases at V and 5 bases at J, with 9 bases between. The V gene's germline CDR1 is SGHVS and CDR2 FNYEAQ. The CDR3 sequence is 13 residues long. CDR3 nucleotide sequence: TGTGCCAGCAGCTTTCAGGATCGAGATACGCAGTATTTT. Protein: CASSFQDRDTQYF.

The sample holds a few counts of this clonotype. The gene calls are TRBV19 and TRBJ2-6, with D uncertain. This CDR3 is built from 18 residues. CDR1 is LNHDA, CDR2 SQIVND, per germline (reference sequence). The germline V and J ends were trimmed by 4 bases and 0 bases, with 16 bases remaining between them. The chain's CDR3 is CASSTEAGLSSGANVLTF. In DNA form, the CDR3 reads TGTGCCAGTAGTACAGAGGCAGGCCTTAGCTCTGGGGCCAACGTCCTGACTTTC. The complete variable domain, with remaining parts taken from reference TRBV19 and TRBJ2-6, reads DGGITQSPKYLFRKEGQNVTLSCEQNLNHDAMYWYRQDPGQGLRLIYYSQIVNDFQKGDIAEGYSVSREKKESFPLTVTSAQKNPTAFYLCASSTEAGLSSGANVLTFGAGSRLTVL.

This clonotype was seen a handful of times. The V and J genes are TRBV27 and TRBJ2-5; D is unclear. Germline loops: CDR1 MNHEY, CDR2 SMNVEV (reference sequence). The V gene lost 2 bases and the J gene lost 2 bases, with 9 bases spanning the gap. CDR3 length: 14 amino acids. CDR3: CASSLGRYQETQYF. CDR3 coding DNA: TGTGCCAGCAGTTTAGGCAGGTATCAAGAGACCCAGTACTTC.

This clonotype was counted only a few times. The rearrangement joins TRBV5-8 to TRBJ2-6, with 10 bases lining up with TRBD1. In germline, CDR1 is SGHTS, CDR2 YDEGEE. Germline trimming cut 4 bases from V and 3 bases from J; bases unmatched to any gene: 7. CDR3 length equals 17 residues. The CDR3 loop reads CASSKGQGLFGANVLTF. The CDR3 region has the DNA TGTGCCAGCAGCAAGGGACAGGGGTTATTTGGGGCCAACGTCCTGACTTTC. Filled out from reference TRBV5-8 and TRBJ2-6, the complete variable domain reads EAGVTQSPTHLIKTRGQQATLRCSPISGHTSVYWYQQALGLGLQFLLWYDEGEERNRGNFPPRFSGRQFPNYSSELNVNALELEDSALYLCASSKGQGLFGANVLTFGAGSRLTVL.

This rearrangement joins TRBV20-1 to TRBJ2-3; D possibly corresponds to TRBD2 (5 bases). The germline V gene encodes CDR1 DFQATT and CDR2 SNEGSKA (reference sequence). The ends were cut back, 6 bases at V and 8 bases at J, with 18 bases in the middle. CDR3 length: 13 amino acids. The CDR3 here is CSAFYDLGSTQYF. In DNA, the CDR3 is TGCAGTGCCTTCTACGATTTGGGGAGTACGCAGTATTTT.

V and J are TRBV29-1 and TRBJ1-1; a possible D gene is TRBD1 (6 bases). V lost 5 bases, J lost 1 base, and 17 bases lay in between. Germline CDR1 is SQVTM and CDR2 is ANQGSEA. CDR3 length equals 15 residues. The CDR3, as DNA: TGCAGCGTTCCTTCAACGGGACACCAGAACACTGAAGCTTTCTTT. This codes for CSVPSTGHQNTEAFF. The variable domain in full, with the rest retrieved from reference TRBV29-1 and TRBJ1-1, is SAVISQKPSRDICQRGTSLTIQCQVDSQVTMMFWYRQQPGQSLTLIATANQGSEATYESGFVIDKFPISRPNLTFSTLTVSNMSPEDSSIYLCSVPSTGHQNTEAFFGQGTRLTVV.

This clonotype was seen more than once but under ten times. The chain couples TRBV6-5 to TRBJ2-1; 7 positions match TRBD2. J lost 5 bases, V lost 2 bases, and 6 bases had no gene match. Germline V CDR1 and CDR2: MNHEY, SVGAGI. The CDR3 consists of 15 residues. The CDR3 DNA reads TGTGCCAGCAGTTACGCGGCTAGCGGCAACAATGAGCAGTTCTTC. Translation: CASSYAASGNNEQFF.

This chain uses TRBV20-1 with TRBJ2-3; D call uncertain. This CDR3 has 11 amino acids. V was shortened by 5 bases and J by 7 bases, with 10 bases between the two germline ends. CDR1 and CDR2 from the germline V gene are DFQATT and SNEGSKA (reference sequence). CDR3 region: CSARRGYTQYF. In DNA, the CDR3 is TGCAGTGCTCGACGTGGTTATACGCAGTATTTT.

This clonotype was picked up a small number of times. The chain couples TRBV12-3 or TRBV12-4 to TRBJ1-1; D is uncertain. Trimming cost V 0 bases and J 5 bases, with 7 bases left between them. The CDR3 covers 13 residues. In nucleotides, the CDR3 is TGTGCCAGCAGTTTAGCGCGATATACTGAAGCTTTCTTT. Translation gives CASSLARYTEAFF.

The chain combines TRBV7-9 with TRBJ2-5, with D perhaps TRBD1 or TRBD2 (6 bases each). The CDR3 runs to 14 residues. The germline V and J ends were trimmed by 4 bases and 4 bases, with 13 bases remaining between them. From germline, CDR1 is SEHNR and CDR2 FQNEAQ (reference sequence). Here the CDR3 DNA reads TGTGCCAGCAGCTCCCCACGGGGGCGAGAGACCCAGTACTTC. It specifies CASSSPRGRETQYF.

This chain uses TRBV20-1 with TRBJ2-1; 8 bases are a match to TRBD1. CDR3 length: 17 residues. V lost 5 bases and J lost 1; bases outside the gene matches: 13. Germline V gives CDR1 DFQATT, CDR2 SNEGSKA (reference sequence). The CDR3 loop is CSAWSAAGGASYNEQFF. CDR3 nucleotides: TGCAGTGCTTGGAGCGCTGCAGGGGGCGCTTCCTACAATGAGCAGTTCTTC.

The DNA of the CDR3 is TGCAGCGTTGACAGGGGCACCGGGGAGCTGTTTTTT. Translated: CSVDRGTGELFF. This chain joins TRBV29-1 and TRBJ2-2, with a possible D match to TRBD1 (6 bases). Germline loops: CDR1 SQVTM, CDR2 ANQGSEA. The length of the CDR3 is 12 residues. With 3 bases removed from V and 4 bases from J, the gap between germline ends came to 6 bases.

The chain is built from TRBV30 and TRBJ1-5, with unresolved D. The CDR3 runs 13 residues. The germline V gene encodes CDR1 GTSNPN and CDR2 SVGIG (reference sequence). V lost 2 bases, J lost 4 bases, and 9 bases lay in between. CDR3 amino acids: CAWSSQQNQPQHF. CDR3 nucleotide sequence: TGTGCCTGGAGTTCACAGCAGAATCAGCCCCAGCATTTT.

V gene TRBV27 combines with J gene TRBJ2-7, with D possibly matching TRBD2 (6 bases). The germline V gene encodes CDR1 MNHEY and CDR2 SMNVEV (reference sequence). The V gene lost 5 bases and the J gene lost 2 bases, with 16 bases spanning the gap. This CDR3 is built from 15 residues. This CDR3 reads CASSQLGGATYEQYF. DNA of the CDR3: TGTGCCAGCAGTCAACTAGGCGGGGCCACCTACGAGCAGTACTTC.

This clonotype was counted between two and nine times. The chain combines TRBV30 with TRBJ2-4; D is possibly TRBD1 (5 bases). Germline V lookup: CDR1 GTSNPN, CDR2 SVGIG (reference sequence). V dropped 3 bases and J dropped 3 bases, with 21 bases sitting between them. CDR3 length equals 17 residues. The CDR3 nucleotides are TGTGCCTGGAGCCCCCTCCATGTCAGGGCTAGCAAAAACATTCAGTACTTC. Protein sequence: CAWSPLHVRASKNIQYF. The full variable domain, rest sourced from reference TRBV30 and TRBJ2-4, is SQTIHQWPATLVQPVGSPLSLECTVEGTSNPNLYWYRQAAGRGLQLLFYSVGIGQISSEVPQNLSASRPQDRQFILSSKKLLLSDSGFYLCAWSPLHVRASKNIQYFGAGTRLSVL.

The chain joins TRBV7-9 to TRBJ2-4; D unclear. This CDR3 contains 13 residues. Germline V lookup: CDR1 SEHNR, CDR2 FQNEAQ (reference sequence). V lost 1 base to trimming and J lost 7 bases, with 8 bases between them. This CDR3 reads CASSLEVGNIQYF. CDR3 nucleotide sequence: TGTGCCAGCAGCTTAGAAGTGGGGAACATTCAGTACTTC.

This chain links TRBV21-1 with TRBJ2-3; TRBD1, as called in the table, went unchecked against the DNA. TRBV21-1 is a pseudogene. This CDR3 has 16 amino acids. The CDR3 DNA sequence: TGTGCCAGCAGCACCCGGTCTTGGACAGGTCCAGATACGCAGTATTTT. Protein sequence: CASSTRSWTGPDTQYF.

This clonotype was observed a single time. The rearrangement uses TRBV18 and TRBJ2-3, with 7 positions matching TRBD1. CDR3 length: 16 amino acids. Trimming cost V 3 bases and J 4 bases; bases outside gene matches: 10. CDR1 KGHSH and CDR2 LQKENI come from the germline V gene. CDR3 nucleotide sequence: TGTGCCAGCTCACCTCTGACAGGGCGGCGGCCAGATACGCAGTATTTT. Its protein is CASSPLTGRRPDTQYF.

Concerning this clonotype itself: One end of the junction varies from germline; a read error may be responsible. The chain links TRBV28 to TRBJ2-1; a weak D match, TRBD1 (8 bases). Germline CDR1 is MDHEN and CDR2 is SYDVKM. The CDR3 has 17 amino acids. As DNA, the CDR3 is TGTGCCAGCAGCTCCCAGGGGGGGGCAGGGGGCGCCTATGAGCAGTCCTTC. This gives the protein CASSSQGGAGGAYEQSF.

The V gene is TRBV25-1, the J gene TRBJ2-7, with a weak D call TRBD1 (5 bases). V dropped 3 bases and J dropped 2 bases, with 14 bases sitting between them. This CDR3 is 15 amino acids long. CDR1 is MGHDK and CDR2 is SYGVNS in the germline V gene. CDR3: CASSDSGWQTYEQYF. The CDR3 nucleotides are TGTGCCAGCAGTGACTCAGGGTGGCAGACCTACGAGCAGTACTTC.

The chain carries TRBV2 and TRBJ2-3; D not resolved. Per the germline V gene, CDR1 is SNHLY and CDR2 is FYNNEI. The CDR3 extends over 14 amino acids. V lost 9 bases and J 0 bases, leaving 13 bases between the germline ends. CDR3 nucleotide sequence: TGTGCCAGTTCCCCGCAGGCGAGCACAGATACGCAGTATTTT. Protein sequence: CASSPQASTDTQYF.

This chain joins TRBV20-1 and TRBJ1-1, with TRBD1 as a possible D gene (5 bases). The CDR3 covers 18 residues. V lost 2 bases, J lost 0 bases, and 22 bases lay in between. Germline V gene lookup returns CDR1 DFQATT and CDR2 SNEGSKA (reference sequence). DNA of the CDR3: TGCAGTGCTAGATCGGCAGGGCCACGCTCAAACATGAACACTGAAGCTTTCTTT. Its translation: CSARSAGPRSNMNTEAFF.